This entry lists 24 T cell receptor beta chains sequenced from one sample in a study of control samples from healthy donors and cancer patients. Method: immunoSEQ multiplex PCR; TCRdb's copy keeps in-frame clones and lacks some. The sample holds 120,000 or so clones, around 87% seen once. Sequencing was carried out using blood. All receptors derive from a man aged 55 to 70 in good health.

V and J are TRBV7-2 and TRBJ2-3, with TRBD2 identical over 11 bases. The CDR3 sequence is 15 residues long. The trim removed 2 bases at V and 4 bases at J, leaving 2 bases unmatched. Germline CDR1 and CDR2: SGHTA and FQGNSA. In DNA, the CDR3 is TGTGCCAGCAGCTTACTAGCGGGGGGCCCAGATACGCAGTATTTT. It is translated as CASSLLAGGPDTQYF. Using reference TRBV7-2 and TRBJ2-3 for the parts outside the CDR3, the full variable domain is GAGVSQSPSNKVTEKGKDVELRCDPISGHTALYWYRQSLGQGLEFLIYFQGNSAPDKSGLPSDRFSAERTGGSVSTLTIQRTQQEDSAVYLCASSLLAGGPDTQYFGPGTRLTVL.

The chain carries TRBV19 and TRBJ1-2; D unclear. The V and J ends lost 8 bases and 6 bases respectively, with 16 bases between them. The CDR3 consists of 13 residues. Per the germline V gene, CDR1 is LNHDA and CDR2 is SQIVND (reference sequence). CDR3 DNA: TGTGCCAGTGAACGGATTCCTGGGGATGGCTACACCTTC. Amino acid sequence: CASERIPGDGYTF.

The chain is built from TRBV18 and TRBJ1-4, with 9 bases fitting TRBD1. The CDR3 covers 14 residues. J lost 2 bases, V lost 5 bases, and 0 bases had no gene match. Per germline, CDR1 KGHSH and CDR2 LQKENI. DNA for the CDR3: TGTGCCAGCTCAACAGGGGGCACTAATGAAAAACTGTTTTTT. This encodes CASSTGGTNEKLFF.

This chain joins TRBV27 and TRBJ2-3; D is uncertain. V was trimmed by 2 bases and J by 0 bases, leaving 9 bases between them. The V gene's germline CDR1 is MNHEY and CDR2 SMNVEV (reference sequence). The CDR3 covers 15 residues. This CDR3 reads CASSLDGYSTDTQYF. DNA for the CDR3: TGTGCCAGCAGTTTAGACGGGTACAGCACAGATACGCAGTATTTT.

Only a few counts were recorded for this clone. The chain recombines TRBV5-1 with TRBJ2-7; TRBD2 matches 7 bases. The CDR3 has 16 amino acids. The trim removed 0 bases at V and 0 bases at J, leaving 6 bases unmatched. From germline, CDR1 is SGHRS and CDR2 YFSETQ. As DNA, the CDR3 is TGCGCCAGCAGCTTGGGAGGCGGGGGACCCTCCTACGAGCAGTACTTC. As protein: CASSLGGGGPSYEQYF.

The rearrangement uses TRBV14 and TRBJ1-4, with no clear D. This CDR3 spans 14 amino acids. V was clipped by 4 bases and J by 0 bases, with 6 bases between them. CDR1 SGHDN and CDR2 FVKESK come from the germline V gene. CDR3 loop: CASSPSPTNEKLFF. In nucleotides, the CDR3 is TGTGCCAGCAGCCCCAGTCCAACTAATGAAAAACTGTTTTTT.

The chain carries TRBV19 and TRBJ2-1; 9 nucleotides match TRBD1. CDR1 is LNHDA, CDR2 SQIVND, per germline (reference sequence). The V segment lost 3 bases and the J segment 3 bases; nucleotides outside the gene matches: 3. This CDR3 is 15 amino acids long. DNA for the CDR3: TGTGCCAGTAGTATTGCGGGACAGGGCTACAATGAGCAGTTCTTC. Translation: CASSIAGQGYNEQFF. Drawing the rest from reference TRBV19 and TRBJ2-1, the complete variable domain is DGGITQSPKYLFRKEGQNVTLSCEQNLNHDAMYWYRQDPGQGLRLIYYSQIVNDFQKGDIAEGYSVSREKKESFPLTVTSAQKNPTAFYLCASSIAGQGYNEQFFGPGTRLTVL.

V and J are TRBV19 and TRBJ1-4; D is ambiguous. CDR3 length: 14 residues. Trimming removed 2 bases from V and 7 bases from J, with 11 bases in between. Germline loops: CDR1 LNHDA, CDR2 SQIVND (reference sequence). CDR3 in amino acids: CASSIMPGGEKLFF. For the CDR3, the DNA is TGTGCCAGTAGTATAATGCCAGGAGGTGAAAAACTGTTTTTT.

This chain links TRBV28 with TRBJ2-6, with a weak D call TRBD2 (5 bases). This CDR3 has 15 residues. CDR1 and CDR2 from the germline V gene are MDHEN and SYDVKM. V was cut by 8 bases and J by 4 bases, with 15 bases left in between. In nucleotides, the CDR3 is TGTGCCAGCGGCTCACCGGGATCAGGGGCCAACGTCCTGACTTTC. This encodes CASGSPGSGANVLTF. Together with reference TRBV28 and TRBJ2-6, the CDR3 gives the full variable domain: DVKVTQSSRYLVKRTGEKVFLECVQDMDHENMFWYRQDPGLGLRLIYFSYDVKMKEKGDIPEGYSVSREKKERFSLILESASTNQTSMYLCASGSPGSGANVLTFGAGSRLTVL.

J is TRBJ2-1 and V is TRBV28; tentative D call: TRBD2 (5 bases). Trimming cost V 6 bases and J 9 bases, with 15 bases left between them. The CDR3 totals 13 residues. Germline lookup yields CDR1 MDHEN and CDR2 SYDVKM. The CDR3 spells CASSSGTRGEQFF. CDR3 in DNA: TGTGCCAGCAGCAGCGGTACACGGGGTGAGCAGTTCTTC.

CDR3 protein: CASSVEGLSGNTIYF. The CDR3 bases are TGTGCCAGCAGCGTAGAGGGCCTCTCTGGAAACACCATATATTTT. This sequence joins TRBV9 and TRBJ1-3; D is ambiguous. Trimming stripped 0 bases from V and 0 bases from J, with 7 bases between. Looked up from germline, CDR1 is SGDLS and CDR2 is YYNGEE. CDR3 size: 15 residues.

The CDR3 spells CATSPGLRAGANVLTF. The CDR3 bases are TGTGCCACCTCCCCGGGACTTCGAGCTGGGGCCAACGTCCTGACTTTC. The V gene is TRBV19, the J gene TRBJ2-6; D is perhaps TRBD2 (6 bases). The V and J ends lost 10 bases and 2 bases respectively, with 18 bases between them. From germline, CDR1 is LNHDA and CDR2 SQIVND (reference sequence). The CDR3 contains 16 residues.

The genes are TRBV5-1 and TRBJ2-2; possible D gene TRBD2, 5 bases. Germline values: CDR1 SGHRS, CDR2 YFSETQ. Trimming removed 0 bases at V and 4 bases at J, with 10 bases between. This CDR3 has 15 amino acids. CDR3 in DNA: TGCGCCAGCAGCTTGGACCTAGCAAGCACCGGGGAGCTGTTTTTT. Translating gives CASSLDLASTGELFF.

The chain recombines TRBV28 with TRBJ1-1, with 7 bases fitting TRBD1. The germline gives CDR1 MDHEN, CDR2 SYDVKM. The junction had 3 bases not matched to a gene; V was cut back by 5 bases and J by 0 bases. The CDR3 is 14 residues long. CDR3 sequence (DNA): TGTGCCAGCAGTCCGACAGGGATGAACACTGAAGCTTTCTTT. Encoded protein: CASSPTGMNTEAFF.

The chain recombines TRBV18 with TRBJ2-6; 7 bases align to TRBD1. Germline values: CDR1 KGHSH, CDR2 LQKENI. This CDR3 has 16 amino acids. V trimming: 3 bases; J trimming: 2 bases; junction bases outside the gene matches: 4. Here the CDR3 reads CASSPATGTGANVLTF. CDR3 coding DNA: TGTGCCAGCTCACCGGCGACAGGGACTGGGGCCAACGTCCTGACTTTC.

The chain combines TRBV4-3 with TRBJ1-6; D gene uncertain. CDR3 length equals 13 residues. CDR1 and CDR2 (germline): LGHNA, YSLEER. Trimming stripped 0 bases from V and 8 bases from J, with 5 bases between. CDR3 in amino acids: CASSQDRDSPLHF. In DNA, the CDR3 is TGCGCCAGCAGCCAAGACCGGGATTCACCCCTCCACTTT.

The rearrangement uses TRBV7-2 and TRBJ2-2; 16 bases align to TRBD2. Germline V gene sequence: CDR1 SGHTA, CDR2 FQGNSA. V lost 5 bases to trimming and J lost 5 bases; unmatched junction nucleotides: 5. There are 17 residues in the CDR3. The CDR3 DNA sequence: TGTGCCAGCAGCCCGACGGGACTAGCGGGGGGGACCGGGGAGCTGTTTTTT. Translation gives CASSPTGLAGGTGELFF. Variable domain in full (rest from reference TRBV7-2 and TRBJ2-2): GAGVSQSPSNKVTEKGKDVELRCDPISGHTALYWYRQSLGQGLEFLIYFQGNSAPDKSGLPSDRFSAERTGGSVSTLTIQRTQQEDSAVYLCASSPTGLAGGTGELFFGEGSRLTVL.

This clone was detected once. The chain carries TRBV12-3 or TRBV12-4 and TRBJ1-1, with a possible D match to TRBD1 (5 bases). The CDR3 length is 13 residues. With 5 bases removed from V and 4 bases from J, the gap between germline ends came to 11 bases. CDR3 DNA sequence: TGTGCCAGCAGTATTCAGGGTTCCACTGAAGCTTTCTTT. Protein product: CASSIQGSTEAFF.

The V gene is TRBV18, the J gene TRBJ1-5, with 10 positions matching TRBD1. CDR1 is KGHSH, CDR2 LQKENI, per germline. With 5 bases clipped from V and 5 bases from J, the junction kept 0 bases outside the gene matches. The CDR3 consists of 13 residues. CDR3 in amino acids: CASSGQGDQPQHF. For the CDR3, the DNA is TGTGCCAGCTCAGGACAGGGGGATCAGCCCCAGCATTTT.

V and J are TRBV28 and TRBJ1-2; 8 positions match TRBD1. This CDR3 region has 13 residues. CDR1 and CDR2 (germline): MDHEN, SYDVKM. V trimming: 2 bases; J trimming: 4 bases; junction bases outside the gene matches: 0. CDR3: CASSLGQGYGYTF. CDR3 DNA sequence: TGTGCCAGCAGTTTAGGACAGGGCTATGGCTACACCTTC.

The V and J genes are TRBV6-5 and TRBJ2-3; no clear D. This CDR3 comprises 13 residues. V was trimmed by 6 bases and J by 2 bases, leaving 9 bases between them. Germline lookup yields CDR1 MNHEY and CDR2 SVGAGI. The CDR3 is CASRAVVTDTQYF. CDR3 nucleotides: TGTGCCAGCAGAGCCGTAGTCACAGATACGCAGTATTTT.

The gene calls are TRBV11-2 and TRBJ2-5; no reliable D call. Deletions cut 3 bases from V and 5 bases from J, with 10 bases between. Germline-derived CDR1 and CDR2 are SGHAT and FQNNGV. The CDR3 runs 13 residues. The CDR3, as DNA: TGTGCCAGCAGCTTCAGGTCGGCGGAGACCCAGTACTTC. It encodes CASSFRSAETQYF.

The V and J genes are TRBV12-3 or TRBV12-4 and TRBJ1-1; D ambiguous. The V and J ends lost 3 bases and 5 bases respectively, with 10 bases between them. This CDR3 contains 13 residues. CDR3 region: CASSFIGSTEAFF. In nucleotides, the CDR3 is TGTGCCAGCAGTTTTATTGGGTCAACTGAAGCTTTCTTT.

This chain connects TRBV28 to TRBJ1-6; 8 nucleotides line up with TRBD1. This CDR3 has 14 amino acids. Germline V gene data show CDR1 as MDHEN and CDR2 as SYDVKM. V gave up 5 bases and J gave up 9 bases; unmatched junction bases: 6. DNA for the CDR3: TGTGCCAGCAGTCCAGGGGGCGGGTTTTCACCCCTCCACTTT. Residues: CASSPGGGFSPLHF.